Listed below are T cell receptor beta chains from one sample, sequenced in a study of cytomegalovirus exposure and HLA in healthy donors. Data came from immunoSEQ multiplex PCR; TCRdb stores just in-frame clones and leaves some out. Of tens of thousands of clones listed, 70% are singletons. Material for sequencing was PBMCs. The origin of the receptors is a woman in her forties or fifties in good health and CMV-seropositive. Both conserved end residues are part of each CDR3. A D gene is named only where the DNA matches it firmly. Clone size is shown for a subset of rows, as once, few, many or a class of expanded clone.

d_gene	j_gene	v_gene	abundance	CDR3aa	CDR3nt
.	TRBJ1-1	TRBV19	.	CASSIFAGAYTEAFF	TGTGCCAGTAGTATTTTTGCAGGGGCTTACACTGAAGCTTTCTTT
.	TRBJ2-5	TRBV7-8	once	CASSTTSSGIGETQYF	TGTGCCAGCAGCACAACATCATCCGGGATCGGAGAGACCCAGTACTTC
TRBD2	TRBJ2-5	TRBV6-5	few	CASSQTGTKETQYF	TGTGCCAGCAGCCAAACCGGGACTAAAGAGACCCAGTACTTC
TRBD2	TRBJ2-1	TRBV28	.	CASVDGTSGVEQFF	TGTGCCAGTGTTGACGGGACTAGTGGGGTTGAGCAGTTCTTC
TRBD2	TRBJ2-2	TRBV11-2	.	CASSPIRGGWSGELFF	TGTGCCAGCAGCCCCATCCGGGGGGGGTGGTCAGGGGAGCTGTTTTTT
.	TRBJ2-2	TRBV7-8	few	CASSLERFTGELFF	TGTGCCAGCAGCTTAGAGCGATTCACCGGGGAGCTGTTTTTT
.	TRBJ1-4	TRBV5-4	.	CASSSATDPNEKLFF	TGTGCCAGCAGCTCGGCGACAGATCCTAATGAAAAACTGTTTTTT
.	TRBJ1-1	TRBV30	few	CAWEETENTEAFF	TGTGCCTGGGAAGAGACAGAGAACACTGAAGCTTTCTTT
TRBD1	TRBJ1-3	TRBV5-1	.	CASSPKGTGAGNTIYF	TGCGCCAGCAGCCCTAAAGGGACAGGTGCTGGAAACACCATATATTTT
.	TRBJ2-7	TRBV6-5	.	CASTGSTYEQYF	TGTGCCAGCACGGGGTCAACCTACGAGCAGTACTTC
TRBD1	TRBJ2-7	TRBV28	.	CASRQTGQGLEQYF	TGTGCCAGCAGGCAGACGGGACAGGGGCTCGAGCAGTACTTC
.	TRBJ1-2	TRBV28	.	CASSLVASSFYGYTF	TGTGCCAGCAGTTTAGTTGCGAGTAGCTTCTATGGCTACACCTTC
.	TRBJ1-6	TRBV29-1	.	CSVGGLAGSPLHF	TGCAGCGTTGGTGGCCTTGCCGGGTCACCCCTCCACTTT
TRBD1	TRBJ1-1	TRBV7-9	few	CASSPTPGQEGGENTEAFF	TGTGCCAGCAGTCCCACACCGGGACAGGAGGGTGGGGAGAACACTGAAGCTTTCTTT
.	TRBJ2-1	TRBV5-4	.	CASSLSREQFF	TGTGCCAGCAGCTTGTCCCGTGAGCAGTTCTTC
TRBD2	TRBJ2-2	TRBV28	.	CASSLLGGAGASGDTYTGELFF	TGTGCCAGCAGTTTACTGGGAGGGGCCGGGGCTAGCGGGGATACGTACACCGGGGAGCTGTTTTTT
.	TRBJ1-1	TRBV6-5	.	CASIPRGGLEAFF	TGTGCCAGCATCCCCCGCGGGGGACTCGAAGCTTTCTTT
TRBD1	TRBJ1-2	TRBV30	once	CAWRAGQGSGGYTF	TGTGCCTGGAGGGCGGGACAGGGGTCGGGTGGCTACACCTTC
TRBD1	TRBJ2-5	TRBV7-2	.	CASSLARQGWETQYF	TGTGCCAGCAGCTTAGCCCGACAGGGTTGGGAGACCCAGTACTTC
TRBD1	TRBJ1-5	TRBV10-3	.	CAISESTPGQGGNQPQHF	TGTGCCATCAGTGAGTCGACTCCGGGACAGGGAGGCAATCAGCCCCAGCATTTT
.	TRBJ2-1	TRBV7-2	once	CASSLYRGGSNEQFF	TGTGCCAGCAGCTTATACAGGGGGGGCTCCAATGAGCAGTTCTTC
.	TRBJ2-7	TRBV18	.	CASSPGPYYEQYF	TGTGCCAGCTCACCAGGGCCGTACTACGAGCAGTACTTC
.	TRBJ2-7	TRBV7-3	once	CASSPSGLPSQEQYF	TGTGCCAGCAGCCCCAGCGGTCTCCCTAGCCAAGAGCAGTACTTC
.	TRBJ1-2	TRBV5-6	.	CASSLNRGDGYTF	TGTGCCAGCAGCTTGAATCGGGGGGATGGCTACACCTTC
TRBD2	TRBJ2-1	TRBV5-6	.	CASSLVAGSNEQFF	TGTGCCAGCAGCTTGGTAGCGGGGTCCAATGAGCAGTTCTTC
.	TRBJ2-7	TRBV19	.	CASRESARQFNEQYF	TGTGCCAGTAGAGAGTCGGCCCGACAGTTCAACGAGCAGTACTTC
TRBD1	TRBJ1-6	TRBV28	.	CASRPGQGTGSSYNSPLHF	TGTGCCAGCAGACCCGGACAGGGGACGGGGAGCTCCTATAATTCACCCCTCCACTTT
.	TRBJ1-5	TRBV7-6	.	CASSLDRLNQPQHF	TGTGCCAGCAGCTTAGACAGGCTTAATCAGCCCCAGCATTTT
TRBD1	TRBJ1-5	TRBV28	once	CASSDRRQGSFSNQPQHF	TGTGCCAGCAGTGATCGGAGACAGGGGTCATTTAGCAATCAGCCCCAGCATTTT
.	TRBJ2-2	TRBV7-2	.	CASSLKADGAGELFF	TGTGCCAGCAGCTTAAAGGCGGATGGCGCCGGGGAGCTGTTTTTT
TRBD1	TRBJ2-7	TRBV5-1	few	CASSHKTGGLNEQYF	TGCGCCAGCAGCCACAAGACAGGGGGATTAAACGAGCAGTACTTC
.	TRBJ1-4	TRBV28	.	CASRITGGTTNEKLFF	TGTGCCAGCAGGATTACGGGGGGCACAACTAATGAAAAACTGTTTTTT
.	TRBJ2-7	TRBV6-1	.	CASSLSGSYEQYF	TGTGCCAGCAGCCTCTCGGGGTCCTACGAGCAGTACTTC
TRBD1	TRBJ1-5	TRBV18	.	CASSPPGTGGSSNQPQHF	TGTGCCAGCTCACCACCAGGGACAGGGGGGAGTAGCAATCAGCCCCAGCATTTT